Each of the 10 T cell receptor beta chains below was sequenced from the same sample in a study of CD8 T cells in ankylosing spondylitis. TCRdb recomputed calls from the 5' RACE reads with MiXCR, one row per CDR3 protein. The profile shows approximately 240,000 distinct CDR3 sequences, roughly a quarter of them singletons. The source material was blood, either unsorted or a sorted T cell fraction (not recorded which). The source is a male donor with ankylosing spondylitis or in good health (not recorded which).

The chain uses TRBV4-2 and TRBJ1-1, with 9 bases identical to TRBD1. CDR1 is LGHNA, CDR2 YNFKEQ, per germline. There are 16 residues in the CDR3. J was trimmed by 4 bases and V by 1 base; bases with no gene match: 7. This CDR3 is CASSQGGTGMGTEAFF. DNA of the CDR3: TGTGCCAGCAGCCAAGGGGGGACAGGGATGGGCACTGAAGCTTTCTTT.

This clonotype has ten or more counts. The chain employs TRBV5-1 and TRBJ2-2; D ambiguous. V gave up 4 bases and J gave up 4 bases, with 8 bases separating them. Germline V CDR1 and CDR2: SGHRS, YFSETQ. The CDR3 sequence is 13 residues long. In nucleotides, the CDR3 is TGCGCCAGCAGCAGCAGTTCCACCGGGGAGCTGTTTTTT. Encoded protein: CASSSSSTGELFF.

This chain links TRBV20-1 with TRBJ2-2; D is possibly TRBD1 (5 bases). Germline-derived CDR1 and CDR2 are DFQATT and SNEGSKA (reference sequence). This CDR3 contains 14 residues. The CDR3 spells CFWGQGPHAGELFF. As DNA, the CDR3 is TGCTTCTGGGGCCAGGGTCCCCACGCCGGGGAGCTGTTTTTT.

V gene TRBV7-8 combines with J gene TRBJ1-6; possibly TRBD1 for D (5 bases). Germline V CDR1 and CDR2: SGHVS, FQNEAQ. The CDR3 is 14 residues long. Trimming removed 4 bases at V and 6 bases at J, with 10 bases between. As DNA, the CDR3 is TGTGCCAGCAGCTCGGACACGGGTAATTCACCCCTCCACTTT. Residues: CASSSDTGNSPLHF. Combining the CDR3 with reference TRBV7-8 and TRBJ1-6 gives the whole variable domain GAGVSQSPRYKVAKRGQDVALRCDPISGHVSLFWYQQALGQGPEFLTYFQNEAQLDKSGLPSDRFFAERPEGSVSTLKIQRTQQEDSAVYLCASSSDTGNSPLHFGNGTRLTVT.

This chain connects TRBV5-1 to TRBJ2-3; 8 bases line up with TRBD1. Germline CDR1 SGHRS, CDR2 YFSETQ. The CDR3 loop spans 16 amino acids. The V gene end was trimmed by 4 bases and the J gene end by 2 bases; junction bases not matched to a gene: 9. The CDR3 spells CASSPGTGWSTDTQYF. Written as DNA, the CDR3 is TGCGCCAGCAGCCCAGGGACAGGTTGGTCCACAGATACGCAGTATTTT. The whole variable domain, remainder taken from reference TRBV5-1 and TRBJ2-3, is KAGVTQTPRYLIKTRGQQVTLSCSPISGHRSVSWYQQTPGQGLQFLFEYFSETQRNKGNFPGRFSGRQFSNSRSEMNVSTLELGDSALYLCASSPGTGWSTDTQYFGPGTRLTVL.

V is TRBV20-1 and J is TRBJ2-5, with D possibly matching TRBD2 (5 bases). The germline CDR1 and CDR2 sequences are DFQATT and SNEGSKA (reference sequence). V was cut by 4 bases and J by 4 bases, with 10 bases left in between. The CDR3 extends over 12 amino acids. CDR3 sequence reads: CSAIREAETQYF. In DNA form, the CDR3 reads TGCAGTGCTATCCGGGAAGCAGAGACCCAGTACTTC.

This clonotype was seen repeatedly, ten times or more. The DNA of the CDR3 is TGCAGCGCCTTACCTTTCGGCGGGTACAACGAGCAGTACTTC. Its translation is CSALPFGGYNEQYF. The gene calls are TRBV20-1 and TRBJ2-7, with a possible D match to TRBD2 (5 bases). CDR3 length: 14 residues. CDR1 DFQATT and CDR2 SNEGSKA come from the germline V gene (reference sequence).

In this sample, this clonotype turned up many times. This chain connects TRBV20-1 to TRBJ1-5; a possible D gene is TRBD1 (6 bases). The CDR3 runs 12 residues. Germline-derived CDR1 and CDR2 are DFQATT and SNEGSKA (reference sequence). V was clipped by 4 bases and J by 5 bases, with 9 bases between them. This chain's CDR3 is CSATDSDQPQHF. The CDR3 DNA reads as TGCAGTGCTACGGACAGCGATCAGCCCCAGCATTTT.

This chain connects TRBV20-1 to TRBJ2-3; the D is unclear. The CDR3 is 14 residues long. CDR1 is DFQATT and CDR2 is SNEGSKA in the germline V gene (reference sequence). V dropped 5 bases and J dropped 0 bases, with 12 bases sitting between them. In nucleotides, the CDR3 is TGCAGTGCTCGGTCTCGTACTAGCACAGATACGCAGTATTTT. This encodes CSARSRTSTDTQYF.

The chain employs TRBV6-1 and TRBJ1-1, with 9 bases fitting TRBD1. This CDR3 contains 14 residues. The V segment lost 6 bases and the J segment 1 base; nucleotides outside the gene matches: 3. In germline, CDR1 is MNHNS, CDR2 SASEGT. CDR3 sequence reads: CASRRGQGNTEAFF. Written as DNA, the CDR3 is TGTGCCAGCAGGCGGGGACAGGGGAACACTGAAGCTTTCTTT.